These T cell receptor beta chains were read from a single sample in a study of cytomegalovirus exposure and HLA in healthy donors. Sequencing used immunoSEQ multiplex PCR; TCRdb keeps in-frame clones, though not all of them. The sample records around 150,000 clones, more than 70% being singletons. Sequencing was done on a sample of PBMCs. All receptors come from a man aged 60-69 years in good health and CMV-seronegative. CDR3s include the opening cysteine and the closing phenylalanine or tryptophan. The order of the fields is D gene, V gene, clone size, J gene, CDR3 DNA, CDR3 protein. D genes are given only for firm matches. Only some rows state a clone size, as once, few, many or a class for expanded clones.

>TRBD1|TRBV6-1|once|TRBJ1-1
TGTGCCAGCAGTGTAGGGACAGGGGCGGGTAGGACTGAAGCTTTCTTT
CASSVGTGAGRTEAFF
>-|TRBV28|-|TRBJ1-1
TGTGCCAGCAGTTTCAGTTGGGACAAAAAGTCTGAAGCTTTCTTT
CASSFSWDKKSEAFF
>-|TRBV28|-|TRBJ2-7
TGTGCCAGCAGTTCCCCCGGAGGCGCCCGTTACGAGCAGTACTTC
CASSSPGGARYEQYF
>TRBD2|TRBV29-1|few|TRBJ2-3
TGCAGCGTGGGGGGGATACGGGGAGGCATCACAGATACGCAGTATTTT
CSVGGIRGGITDTQYF
>-|TRBV6-5|-|TRBJ1-2
TGTGCCAGCAGTCTACAGGGCCGCTATGGCTACACCTTC
CASSLQGRYGYTF
>TRBD1|TRBV28|-|TRBJ2-7
TGTGCCAGCAGCACACAGGGACAGGGGAGGGCCGAGCAGTACTTC
CASSTQGQGRAEQYF
>-|TRBV11-2|-|TRBJ1-1
TGTGCCAGCAGCTTAGGAGAGAACACTGAAGCTTTCTTT
CASSLGENTEAFF
>-|TRBV6-1|-|TRBJ1-5
TGTGCCAGCAGTGAAGGGACAACCTCATATAGCAATCAGCCCCAGCATTTT
CASSEGTTSYSNQPQHF
>TRBD1|TRBV7-7|-|TRBJ2-2
TGTGCCAGCAGCCTAACGCCTGGACAGGGGAACACCGGGGAGCTGTTTTTT
CASSLTPGQGNTGELFF
>TRBD2|TRBV7-7|-|TRBJ2-5
TGTGCCAGCAGCTTATTACTAGCGGGGGGAGAGACCCAGTACTTC
CASSLLLAGGETQYF
>-|TRBV7-2|-|TRBJ1-4
TGTGCCAGCAGCTTAGTAGCGGGCTCCGTAAATGAAAAACTGTTTTTT
CASSLVAGSVNEKLFF
>TRBD1|TRBV7-9|-|TRBJ2-1
TGTGCCAGCAGCCCCCACCCACAGGGGAATGAGCAGTTCTTC
CASSPHPQGNEQFF
>-|TRBV10-3|-|TRBJ2-1
TGTGCCATCATGGCACAGGGTGGTGGCAATGAGCAGTTCTTC
CAIMAQGGGNEQFF
>-|TRBV7-7|-|TRBJ2-7
TGTGCCAGCAGCCCTCTGTCGTCAGGCGAGCAGTACTTC
CASSPLSSGEQYF
>TRBD2|TRBV11-2|-|TRBJ2-1
TGTGCCAGCAGCTTAGCGGGAGGGCACAATGAGCAGTTCTTC
CASSLAGGHNEQFF
>-|TRBV6-6|-|TRBJ1-3
TGTGCCAGCAGTTACCCCAGCTCTGGAAACACCATATATTTT
CASSYPSSGNTIYF
>-|TRBV6-5|-|TRBJ2-7
TGTGCCAGCAGTTACCCGGGGTCCTACGAGCAGTACTTC
CASSYPGSYEQYF
>TRBD2|TRBV10-1|-|TRBJ2-3
TGCGCCAGCAGTGACCCCGGGACTAGCGGGAGCTTGGGGAATACGCAGTATTTT
CASSDPGTSGSLGNTQYF
>-|TRBV7-3|-|TRBJ2-2
TGTGCCAGCAGGTTAACGGACAGGCGGGACGGGGAGCTGTTTTTT
CASRLTDRRDGELFF
>-|TRBV2|-|TRBJ2-1
TGTGCCAGCAGTGGGGCGAACAATGAGCAGTTCTTC
CASSGANNEQFF
>-|TRBV9|-|TRBJ1-6
TGTGCCAGCAGCGGTCTAGACCCCTATAATTCACCCCTCCACTTT
CASSGLDPYNSPLHF
>-|TRBV6-1|once|TRBJ2-7
TGTGCCAGCACTGGACTCTGGGTGCAGTACTTC
CASTGLWVQYF
>-|TRBV5-1|-|TRBJ1-2
TGCGCCAGCAGCTTGATCGGGGGGGGGCGCCCGGCGGACTATGGCTACACCTTC
CASSLIGGGRPADYGYTF
>TRBD2|TRBV27|-|TRBJ2-3
TGTGCCAGCAGTTCTAGCGGGAGGGCAGATACGCAGTATTTT
CASSSSGRADTQYF
>-|TRBV9|-|TRBJ1-4
TGTGCCAGCAGCTTCGCAACTAATGAAAAACTGTTTTTT
CASSFATNEKLFF
>-|TRBV18|-|TRBJ1-1
TGTGCCAGCTCAACGGGACACCAGAACACTGAAGCTTTCTTT
CASSTGHQNTEAFF
>TRBD2|TRBV27|few|TRBJ2-7
TGTGCCAGCAGTTTGGAAGCGGGAGTACCCGCCTACGAGCAGTACTTC
CASSLEAGVPAYEQYF
>TRBD2|TRBV5-1|-|TRBJ2-7
TGCGCCAGCAGCTTGTCCCTAGCGGGAGCGACCTACGAGCAGTACTTC
CASSLSLAGATYEQYF
>-|TRBV19|-|TRBJ1-2
TGTGCCAGTAAGAACACGGGGGGCAGACTTAACGGCTACACCTTC
CASKNTGGRLNGYTF
>TRBD1|TRBV4-1|few|TRBJ2-6
TGCGCCAGCAGCTGGGACAGGGGGCTGTCTGGGGCCAACGTCCTGACTTTC
CASSWDRGLSGANVLTF
>TRBD1|TRBV4-3|-|TRBJ2-1
TGCGCCAGCAGGCTAACAGGGGTCTATGAGCAGTTCTTC
CASRLTGVYEQFF
>TRBD1|TRBV6-1|-|TRBJ1-5
TGTGCCTCACAGGGGGCTGCAGTGAGCAATCAGCCCCAGCATTTT
CASQGAAVSNQPQHF
>TRBD1|TRBV6-4|-|TRBJ1-5
TGTGCCAGCAGCCTGACAGGGGAAGATCAGCCCCAGCATTTT
CASSLTGEDQPQHF
>TRBD1|TRBV6-1|-|TRBJ1-1
TGTGCCAGCAGTGTCGACAGGGGGAGGACTGAAGCTTTCTTT
CASSVDRGRTEAFF
>TRBD2|TRBV9|-|TRBJ2-7
TGTGCCAGCAGCGCCCTACCGACTAGCGGAATATACGAGCAGTACTTC
CASSALPTSGIYEQYF
>-|TRBV7-2|-|TRBJ1-5
TGTGCCAGCAGCTTTCAGGGTCGGACTCAGCCCCAGCATTTT
CASSFQGRTQPQHF
>-|TRBV9|once|TRBJ2-5
TGTGCCAGCAGCGGGACAGTTTTGGAGACCCAGTACTTC
CASSGTVLETQYF
>-|TRBV30|-|TRBJ1-5
TGTGCCTGGGAGACATCCCACAATCAGCCCCAGCATTTT
CAWETSHNQPQHF
>-|TRBV6-6|-|TRBJ1-2
TGTGCCAGCAGTTACCCCCAGGGGAACTATGGCTACACCTTC
CASSYPQGNYGYTF
>-|TRBV5-4|-|TRBJ2-5
TGTGCCAGCAGCTGGGGGGGGCAGGGCCAGGAGGAGACCCAGTACTTC
CASSWGGQGQEETQYF
>TRBD2|TRBV7-4|-|TRBJ2-3
TGTGCCAGCAGCGCCACTAGCGGGGGAAGCACAGATACGCAGTATTTT
CASSATSGGSTDTQYF
>-|TRBV5-5|-|TRBJ2-3
TGTGCCAGCAAACAGATTAGCACAGATACGCAGTATTTT
CASKQISTDTQYF